The 8 T cell receptor beta chains presented below share a single source sample, sequenced in a study of post-analysis software for immune sequencing data. Study-wide results and caveats: Patients showed TRBV5-6, TRBV5-1 and TRBV20-1 among a few TRBV segments more frequent than in controls.

These receptors lack a known antigen. Tagging with unique molecular identifiers was a feature of the TCR beta cDNA libraries. TCRdb used MiXCR to reprocess the PCR reads, holding one entry per CDR3 protein. The sample has roughly 400,000 distinct CDR3 sequences; 39% are singletons. Sample: blood. The receptors come from a girl under 10 years old with multiple sclerosis.

This clonotype has more than one count but fewer than ten. The chain has TRBV29-1 and TRBJ2-7, with 7 nucleotides matching TRBD2. Trimming removed 6 bases from V and 0 bases from J; junction bases left unmatched: 5. Per the germline V gene, CDR1 is SQVTM and CDR2 is ANQGSEA. The CDR3 covers 13 residues. CDR3 sequence: CSVIRGVSYEQYF. The CDR3 DNA follows: TGCAGCGTGATACGGGGGGTCTCCTACGAGCAGTACTTC.

A few counts support this clonotype. One end of the junction varies from germline; a read error may be responsible. The genes are TRBV12-3 or TRBV12-4 and TRBJ2-7; 7 nucleotides match TRBD2. This CDR3 has 14 residues. CDR3 coding DNA: TGTGCCAGCAGTATAGCCGGGACTACCTACGAGCAGTACTTC. This codes for CASSIAGTTYEQYF.

J is TRBJ2-7 and V is TRBV7-9, with D unclear. Between the trimmed V and J ends, which lost 4 bases and 4 bases, there was a span of 11 bases. Germline CDR1 is SEHNR and CDR2 is FQNEAQ (reference sequence). The CDR3 contains 13 residues. Written as DNA, the CDR3 is TGTGCCAGCAGCTCCGGCAGGCGTTACGAGCAGTACTTC. It yields the protein CASSSGRRYEQYF.

The J gene is TRBJ1-1, the V gene TRBV7-2; D may be TRBD1 (6 bases). The CDR3 loop spans 14 amino acids. CDR1 is SGHTA, CDR2 FQGNSA, per germline. V lost 3 bases and J lost 6, with 14 bases in between. The CDR3 DNA reads TGTGCCAGCAGCTTTGCTTCAGGGGCGGCTGAAGCTTTCTTT. Translation gives CASSFASGAAEAFF.

Here the CDR3 reads CASRPGQNPSGANVLTF. The CDR3 DNA sequence: TGTGCCAGCAGACCTGGACAGAACCCCTCTGGGGCCAACGTCCTGACTTTC. The chain carries TRBV6-6 and TRBJ2-6; a weak D match, TRBD1 (6 bases). Trimming removed 6 bases from V and 0 bases from J, with 15 bases in between. The CDR3 length is 17 residues. CDR1 and CDR2 (germline): MNHNY, SVGAGI (reference sequence).

This clonotype occurred a few times. This chain joins TRBV7-6 and TRBJ2-1, with D hard to call. In germline, CDR1 is SGHVS, CDR2 FNYEAQ. The CDR3 spans 13 residues. Trimming shortened V by 3 bases and J by 4 bases, and 7 bases separated the two germline ends. CDR3: CASSFTGYNEQFF. The DNA of the CDR3 is TGTGCCAGCAGCTTTACCGGATACAATGAGCAGTTCTTC. The full variable domain, its missing parts supplied by reference TRBV7-6 and TRBJ2-1, is GAGVSQSPRYKVTKRGQDVALRCDPISGHVSLYWYRQALGQGPEFLTYFNYEAQQDKSGLPNDRFSAERPEGSISTLTIQRTEQRDSAMYRCASSFTGYNEQFFGPGTRLTVL.

The V gene is TRBV9, the J gene TRBJ2-7, with D tentatively TRBD1 (6 bases). Germline assignment: CDR1 SGDLS and CDR2 YYNGEE. V was clipped by 4 bases and J by 3 bases, with 14 bases between them. The CDR3 is made up of 14 amino acids. DNA of the CDR3: TGTGCCAGCAGCCCAGGGGCAGGGAACTACGAGCAGTACTTC. Translated, it gives CASSPGAGNYEQYF.

This chain joins TRBV15 and TRBJ1-5; D is unclear. This CDR3 region has 16 residues. With 0 bases removed from V and 9 bases from J, the gap between germline ends came to 18 bases. The V gene's germline CDR1 is LNHNV and CDR2 YYDKDF (reference sequence). This CDR3 is CATSRDVQNRRWPQHF. The CDR3 DNA reads as TGTGCCACCAGCAGAGATGTACAGAACCGACGCTGGCCCCAGCATTTT.